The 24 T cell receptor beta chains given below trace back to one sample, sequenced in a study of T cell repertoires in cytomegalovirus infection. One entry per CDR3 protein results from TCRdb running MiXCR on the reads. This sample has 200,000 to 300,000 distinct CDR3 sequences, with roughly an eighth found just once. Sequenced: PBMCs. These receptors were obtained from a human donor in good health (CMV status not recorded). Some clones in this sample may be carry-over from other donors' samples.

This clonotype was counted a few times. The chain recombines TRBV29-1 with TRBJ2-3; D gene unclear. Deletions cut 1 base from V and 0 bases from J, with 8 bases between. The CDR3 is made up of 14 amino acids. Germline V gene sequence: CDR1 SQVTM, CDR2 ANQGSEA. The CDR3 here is CSVEAGSSTDTQYF. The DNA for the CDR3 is TGCAGCGTTGAAGCAGGTTCTAGCACAGATACGCAGTATTTT.

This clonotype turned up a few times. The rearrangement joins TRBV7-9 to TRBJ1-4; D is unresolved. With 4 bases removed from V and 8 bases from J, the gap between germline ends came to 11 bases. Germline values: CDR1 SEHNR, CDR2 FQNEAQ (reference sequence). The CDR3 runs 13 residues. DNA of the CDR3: TGTGCCAGCAGCTCACTTTCGGGGGAAAAACTGTTTTTT. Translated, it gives CASSSLSGEKLFF.

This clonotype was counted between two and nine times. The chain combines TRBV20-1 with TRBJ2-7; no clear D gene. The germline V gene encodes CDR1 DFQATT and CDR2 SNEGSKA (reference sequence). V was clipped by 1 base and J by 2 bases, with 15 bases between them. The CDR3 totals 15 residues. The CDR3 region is CSARGLGRAAYEQYF. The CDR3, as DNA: TGCAGTGCTAGAGGTCTTGGGCGAGCCGCCTACGAGCAGTACTTC.

In nucleotides, the CDR3 is TGTGCCAGCAGGGGGGTTGGAGCGGGACCGTACAATGAGCAGTTCTTC. Translating it yields CASRGVGAGPYNEQFF. This rearrangement joins TRBV28 to TRBJ2-1, with TRBD2 matching 7 bases. The CDR3 sequence is 16 residues long. V trimming: 6 bases; J trimming: 4 bases; junction bases outside the gene matches: 12. The germline gives CDR1 MDHEN, CDR2 SYDVKM. The full variable domain, rest sourced from reference TRBV28 and TRBJ2-1, is DVKVTQSSRYLVKRTGEKVFLECVQDMDHENMFWYRQDPGLGLRLIYFSYDVKMKEKGDIPEGYSVSREKKERFSLILESASTNQTSMYLCASRGVGAGPYNEQFFGPGTRLTVL.

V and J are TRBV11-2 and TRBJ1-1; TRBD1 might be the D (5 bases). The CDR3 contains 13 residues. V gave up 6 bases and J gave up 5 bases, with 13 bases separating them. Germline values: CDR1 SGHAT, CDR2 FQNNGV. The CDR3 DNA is TGTGCCAGCAGATTAACCGCAGGGACTGAAGCTTTCTTT. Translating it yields CASRLTAGTEAFF.

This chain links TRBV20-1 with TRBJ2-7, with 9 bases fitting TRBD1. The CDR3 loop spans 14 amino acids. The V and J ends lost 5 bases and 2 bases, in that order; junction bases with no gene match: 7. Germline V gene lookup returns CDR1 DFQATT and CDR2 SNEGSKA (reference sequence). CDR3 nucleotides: TGCAGTGCTTATAGGACAGGGGTGACCTACGAGCAGTACTTC. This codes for CSAYRTGVTYEQYF.

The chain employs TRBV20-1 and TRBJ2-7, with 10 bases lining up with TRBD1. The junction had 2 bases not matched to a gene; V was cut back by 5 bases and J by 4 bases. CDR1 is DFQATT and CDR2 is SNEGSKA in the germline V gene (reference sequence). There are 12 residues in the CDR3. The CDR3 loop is CSAGQGEYEQYF. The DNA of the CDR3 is TGCAGTGCTGGACAGGGGGAGTACGAGCAGTACTTC.

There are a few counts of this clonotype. CDR3 DNA sequence: TGTGCCAGCAGCCCCCTGGATCGCTCCTACAATGAGCAGTTCTTC. Protein: CASSPLDRSYNEQFF. The V gene is TRBV9, the J gene TRBJ2-1; unclear D gene. Germline V lookup: CDR1 SGDLS, CDR2 YYNGEE. The V end was cut by 4 bases, the J end by 0 bases, with 11 bases between. CDR3 size: 15 residues. The variable domain in full, completed from reference TRBV9 and TRBJ2-1, reads DSGVTQTPKHLITATGQRVTLRCSPRSGDLSVYWYQQSLDQGLQFLIQYYNGEERAKGNILERFSAQQFPDLHSELNLSSLELGDSALYFCASSPLDRSYNEQFFGPGTRLTVL.

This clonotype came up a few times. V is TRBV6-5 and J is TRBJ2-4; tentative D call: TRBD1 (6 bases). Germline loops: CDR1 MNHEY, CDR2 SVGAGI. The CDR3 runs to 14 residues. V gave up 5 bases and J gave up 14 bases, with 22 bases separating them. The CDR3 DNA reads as TGTGCCAGCAGTCCCCTAGGGACACCAAACTGGGAGTACTTC. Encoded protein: CASSPLGTPNWEYF.

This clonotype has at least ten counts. CDR3 in DNA: TGTGCCAGTCGCGGGTACGGGGAGCTGTTTTTT. Its protein product is CASRGYGELFF. The chain employs TRBV19 and TRBJ2-2, with a weak D call TRBD2 (5 bases). The germline CDR1 and CDR2 sequences are LNHDA and SQIVND (reference sequence). The length of the CDR3 is 11 residues. Trimming shortened V by 8 bases and J by 7 bases, and 8 bases separated the two germline ends. The complete variable domain, with remaining parts taken from reference TRBV19 and TRBJ2-2, reads DGGITQSPKYLFRKEGQNVTLSCEQNLNHDAMYWYRQDPGQGLRLIYYSQIVNDFQKGDIAEGYSVSREKKESFPLTVTSAQKNPTAFYLCASRGYGELFFGEGSRLTVL.

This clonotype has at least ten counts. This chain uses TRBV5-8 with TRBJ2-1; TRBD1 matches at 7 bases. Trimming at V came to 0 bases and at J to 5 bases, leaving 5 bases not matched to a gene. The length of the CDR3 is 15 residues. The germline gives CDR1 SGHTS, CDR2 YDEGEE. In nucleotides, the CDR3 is TGTGCCAGCAGCTTGGGGGACAGCGTAAACAATGAGCAGTTCTTC. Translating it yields CASSLGDSVNNEQFF.

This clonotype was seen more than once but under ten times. The CDR3 loop is CASSSYPDGAYEQYF. The CDR3 DNA follows: TGTGCCAGCAGCTCCTACCCGGACGGAGCCTACGAGCAGTACTTC. The chain links TRBV7-2 to TRBJ2-7; no reliable D call. The CDR3 extends over 15 amino acids. The V gene lost 4 bases and the J gene lost 2 bases, with 15 bases spanning the gap. The germline CDR1 and CDR2 sequences are SGHTA and FQGNSA.

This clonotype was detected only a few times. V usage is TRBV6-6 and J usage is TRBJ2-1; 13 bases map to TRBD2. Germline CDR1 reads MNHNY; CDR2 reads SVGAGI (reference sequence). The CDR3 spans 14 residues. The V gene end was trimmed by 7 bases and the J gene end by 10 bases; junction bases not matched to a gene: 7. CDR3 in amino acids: CASTGLAGEGEQFF. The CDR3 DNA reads TGTGCCAGCACAGGACTAGCGGGAGAGGGGGAGCAGTTCTTC.

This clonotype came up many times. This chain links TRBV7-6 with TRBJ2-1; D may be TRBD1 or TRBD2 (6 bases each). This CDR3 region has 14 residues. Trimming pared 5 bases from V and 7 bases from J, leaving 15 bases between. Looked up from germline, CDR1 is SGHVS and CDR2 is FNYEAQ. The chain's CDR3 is CASSLGGRWNEQFF. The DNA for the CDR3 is TGTGCCAGCAGCCTGGGGGGCCGGTGGAATGAGCAGTTCTTC.

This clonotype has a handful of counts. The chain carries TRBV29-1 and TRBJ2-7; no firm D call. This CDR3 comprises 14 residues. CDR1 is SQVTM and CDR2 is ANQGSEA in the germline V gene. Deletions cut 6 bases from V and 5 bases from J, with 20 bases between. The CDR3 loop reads CSVQRATAGDEQYF. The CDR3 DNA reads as TGCAGCGTCCAAAGGGCGACTGCTGGGGACGAGCAGTACTTC.

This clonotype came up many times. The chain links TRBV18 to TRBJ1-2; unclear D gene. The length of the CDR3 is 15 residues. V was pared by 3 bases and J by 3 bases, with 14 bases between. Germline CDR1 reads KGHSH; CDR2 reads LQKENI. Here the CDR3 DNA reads TGTGCCAGCTCACCGTCCTTTGGGGTCTACTATGGCTACACCTTC. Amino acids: CASSPSFGVYYGYTF. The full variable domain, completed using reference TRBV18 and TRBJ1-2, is NAGVMQNPRHLVRRRGQEARLRCSPMKGHSHVYWYRQLPEEGLKFMVYLQKENIIDESGMPKERFSAEFPKEGPSILRIQQVVRGDSAAYFCASSPSFGVYYGYTFGSGTRLTVV.

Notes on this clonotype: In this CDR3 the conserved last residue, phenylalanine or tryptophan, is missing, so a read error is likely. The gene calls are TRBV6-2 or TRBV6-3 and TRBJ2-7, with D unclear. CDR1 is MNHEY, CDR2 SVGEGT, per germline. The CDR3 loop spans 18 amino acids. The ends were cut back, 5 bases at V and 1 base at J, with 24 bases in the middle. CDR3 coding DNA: TGTGCCAGCAGTCCCCTCGCGACATCGGTGCCCGATTCCTACGAGCAGTACTGC. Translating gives CASSPLATSVPDSYEQYC.

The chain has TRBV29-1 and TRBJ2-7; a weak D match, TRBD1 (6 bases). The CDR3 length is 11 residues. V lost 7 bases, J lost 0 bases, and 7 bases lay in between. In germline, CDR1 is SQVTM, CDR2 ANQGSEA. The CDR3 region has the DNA TGCAGCGCGGGACACTCCTACGAGCAGTACTTC. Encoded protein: CSAGHSYEQYF.

CDR3 bases: TGTGCCAGTAGTAGGGGGCCAGGGGCCTACGAGCAGTACTTC. As protein: CASSRGPGAYEQYF. V gene TRBV19 combines with J gene TRBJ2-7, with D maybe TRBD1 (6 bases). The CDR3 length is 14 residues. In germline, CDR1 is LNHDA, CDR2 SQIVND (reference sequence). V was pared by 4 bases and J by 2 bases, with 12 bases between.

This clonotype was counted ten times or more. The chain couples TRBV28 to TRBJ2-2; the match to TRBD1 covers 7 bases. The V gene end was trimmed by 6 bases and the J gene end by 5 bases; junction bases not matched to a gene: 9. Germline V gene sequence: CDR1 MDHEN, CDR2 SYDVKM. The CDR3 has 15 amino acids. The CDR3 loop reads CASRSPQGETGELFF. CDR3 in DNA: TGTGCCAGCAGGTCCCCTCAGGGGGAAACCGGGGAGCTGTTTTTT.

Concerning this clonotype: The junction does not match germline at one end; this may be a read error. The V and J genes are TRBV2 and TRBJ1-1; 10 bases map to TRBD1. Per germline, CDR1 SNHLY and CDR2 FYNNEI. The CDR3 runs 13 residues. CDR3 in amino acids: CTSKRQGAGEAFF. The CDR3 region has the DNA TGTACCAGCAAAAGACAGGGGGCGGGTGAAGCTTTCTTT.

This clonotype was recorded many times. CDR3 sequence: CASSFSGIAEKLFF. Written as DNA, the CDR3 is TGTGCCAGCAGTTTCTCGGGAATCGCGGAAAAACTGTTTTTT. The chain uses TRBV12-3 or TRBV12-4 and TRBJ1-4; the D is unclear. Trimming removed 3 bases from V and 8 bases from J, with 13 bases in between. The CDR3 spans 14 residues.

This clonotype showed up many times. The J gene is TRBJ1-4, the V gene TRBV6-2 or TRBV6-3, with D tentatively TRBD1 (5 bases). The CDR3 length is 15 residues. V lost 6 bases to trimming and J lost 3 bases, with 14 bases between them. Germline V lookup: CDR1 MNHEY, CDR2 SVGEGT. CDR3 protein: CASRPSGTANEKLFF. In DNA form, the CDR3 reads TGTGCCAGCAGGCCTTCCGGGACGGCTAATGAAAAACTGTTTTTT.

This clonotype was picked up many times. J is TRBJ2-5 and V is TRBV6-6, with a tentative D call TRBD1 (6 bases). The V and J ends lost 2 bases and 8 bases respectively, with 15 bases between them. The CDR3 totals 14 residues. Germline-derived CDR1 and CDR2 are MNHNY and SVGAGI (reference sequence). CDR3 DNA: TGTGCCAGCAGTTACGGGCAGGGGCGTTCTACCCAGTACTTC. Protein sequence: CASSYGQGRSTQYF.